This T cell receptor (beta chain) was captured by sequencing in a study of early T cells in non-severe SARS-CoV-2 infection. In the library, individual cDNA molecules carried attached unique molecular identifiers. TCRdb re-derived calls from the 5' RACE reads in MiXCR, one entry per CDR3 protein. Of 70,000 to 85,000 distinct CDR3 sequences listed, about 12% were seen once; the top ten hold approximately 2.4%. About this clonotype itself: Its matching antigen is unknown.

The CDR3 covers 13 residues. With 4 bases clipped from V and 5 bases from J, the junction kept 3 bases outside the gene matches. Germline CDR1 is SGHNT and CDR2 is YENEEA. Regarding the study as a whole: VDJdb matches were skewed toward anti-spike CD8 T cell responses.

This receptor was taken from an adult who was a healthcare worker with PCR-confirmed SARS-CoV-2 infection or an uninfected control (not recorded which). The sequencing sample was made of whole blood. The V gene is TRBV11-3, the J gene TRBJ2-7; 9 nucleotides align to TRBD1. The CDR3: CASSYRGLHEQYF. The CDR3 nucleotides read TGTGCCAGCAGCTACAGGGGGCTCCACGAGCAGTACTTC.